This T cell receptor beta chain was obtained from a study of blood T cell repertoires in COVID-19. Overall study: The origin of the acute and convalescent COVID-19 samples was the United States, Italy and Spain.

V dropped 5 bases and J dropped 1; count of bases not matched to a gene: 6. Per the germline V gene, CDR1 is KGHSH and CDR2 is LQKENI. The CDR3 covers 16 residues. The method was immunoSEQ multiplex PCR; TCRdb's version includes in-frame clones alone and lacks a portion of them. The sample lists 50,000 to 70,000 clones, over 75% occurring once. The sequence came from a man between 60 and 75 years old with active or convalescent COVID-19. The chain uses TRBV18 and TRBJ2-5, with 11 nucleotides matching TRBD2. The sequenced material came from peripheral blood. The CDR3: CASSDRLAGPQETQYF. In DNA form, the CDR3 reads TGTGCCAGCTCAGACAGACTAGCGGGGCCCCAAGAGACCCAGTACTTC. Together with reference TRBV18 and TRBJ2-5, the CDR3 gives the full variable domain: NAGVMQNPRHLVRRRGQEARLRCSPMKGHSHVYWYRQLPEEGLKFMVYLQKENIIDESGMPKERFSAEFPKEGPSILRIQQVVRGDSAAYFCASSDRLAGPQETQYFGPGTRLLVL.